This TCR beta chain was captured by sequencing in a study of blood T cells in healthy people across ages. Study outcomes and limitations: There was no known CMV status for donors, so expanded clonotype changes were possibly confounded.

Comment on this clonotype: Its antigen is still unknown. A read error may account for a junction end that differs from germline.

The CDR3 runs to 19 residues. The V gene's germline CDR1 is SGHRS and CDR2 YFSETQ. Together with a sample-barcoded 5' primer, a J-beta primer mix was included in a second PCR lasting roughly 6 to 12 cycles. Each sample provided no less than 3 million CDR3-containing paired-end reads. TCRdb analysed the 5' RACE reads with MiXCR anew, one entry per CDR3 protein. The table lists about 1,800,000 distinct CDR3 sequences, 28% of them singletons. Input material: blood. The sequence was collected from a young woman in good health. The V call is TRBV5-1, the J call TRBJ2-6; 7 bases fit TRBD2. The CDR3 is CASSGAGVEKSAGANFLTF. The CDR3 nucleotides read TGCGCCAGCAGCGGTGCGGGGGTCGAAAAATCGGCTGGGGCCAACTTCCTGACTTTC.